The 4 T cell receptor beta chains presented below share a single source sample, sequenced in a study of shared clonotypes between healthy human individuals (dated by TCRdb to 2018 to 2020). The library was made by the immunoSEQ multiplex PCR assay. Entries here come from immuneACCESS through TCRdb and include only in-frame sequences with V and J called. Some clones fail to appear in such tables; in the studies checked, an unresolved V gene covers under half of the shortfall, and the cause of the remainder is unknown. This sample holds about 670,000 clones; approximately 75% were observed only once. In total, the top ten clones hold about 1.8% of the sample. Sequencing was performed on memory CD4+ T cells sorted from blood. In light of the paper, this sample's cell subset or site label describes: CD45RA-negative fraction. The receptors originated from a woman aged 25 to 39 in good health.

The chain joins TRBV7-6 to TRBJ2-5, with a weak D call TRBD2 (5 bases). The germline gives CDR1 SGHVS, CDR2 FNYEAQ. Between the trimmed V and J ends, which lost 2 bases and 3 bases, there was a span of 10 bases. The CDR3 extends over 14 amino acids. The CDR3 region has the DNA TGTGCCAGCAGCTTATTTCGGGGTAAAGAGACCCAGTACTTC. This encodes CASSLFRGKETQYF.

V and J are TRBV30 and TRBJ1-2; possibly TRBD1 for D (5 bases). Germline V CDR1 and CDR2: GTSNPN, SVGIG (reference sequence). With 5 bases removed from V and 5 bases from J, the gap between germline ends came to 12 bases. This CDR3 spans 12 amino acids. This CDR3 reads CAWDYQGYGYTF. CDR3 DNA: TGTGCCTGGGATTACCAGGGTTATGGCTACACCTTC.

The chain has TRBV2 and TRBJ1-1; 10 positions agree with TRBD1. This CDR3 comprises 15 residues. In germline, CDR1 is SNHLY, CDR2 FYNNEI. Trimming at V came to 9 bases and at J to 0 bases, leaving 7 bases not matched to a gene. DNA for the CDR3: TGTGCCAGTTCGGACAGGGGGGTAGTGAACACTGAAGCTTTCTTT. It translates to CASSDRGVVNTEAFF.

The chain joins TRBV5-1 to TRBJ2-5, with D perhaps matching TRBD1 or TRBD2 (5 bases each). V lost 4 bases and J lost 4, with 20 bases in between. The CDR3 consists of 16 residues. Germline CDR1 SGHRS, CDR2 YFSETQ. The chain's CDR3 is CASSISGTQVRETQYF. The CDR3 coding sequence is TGCGCCAGCAGCATCTCCGGGACCCAGGTCCGAGAGACCCAGTACTTC.